The rows below give T cell receptor beta chains drawn from one sample of a study of CD8 T cells in ankylosing spondylitis. In TCRdb, the 5' RACE reads were re-called with MiXCR into one record per CDR3 protein. The table shows under 450,000 distinct CDR3 sequences, with 20% to 25% occurring only once. The sequencing input was blood, either unsorted or a sorted T cell fraction (not recorded which). Receptor source: a male donor with ankylosing spondylitis or in good health (not recorded which). The CDR3 runs from the conserved cysteine through the conserved F or W. A D gene is named only where the DNA matches it firmly. Not all rows give a size; the values are once, few, many and, for expanded clones, a class.

clone_size,d_call,j_call,cdr3_length,v_call,cdr3_nt,cdr3_aa
.,.,TRBJ2-2,16,TRBV7-8,TGTGCCAGCAGCTTAGACAGCGTGACAGTCACCGGGGAGCTGTTTTTT,CASSLDSVTVTGELFF
.,.,TRBJ2-7,12,TRBV29-1,TGCAGCGTTGGGCTTTCCCCCTACGAGCAGTACTTC,CSVGLSPYEQYF
few,TRBD2,TRBJ2-3,15,TRBV4-1,TGCGCCAGCAGCCAAGCGGGGCGGGGGGGCGTTGCGCAGTATTTT,CASSQAGRGGVAQYF
few,.,TRBJ1-1,14,TRBV6-1,TGTGCCAGCAGTGAGTCGCAGCTGAACACTGAAGCTTTCTTT,CASSESQLNTEAFF
.,.,TRBJ2-1,18,TRBV4-1,TGCGCCAGCAGCCAAGAGGTCGGAGGGGGGAGCTCCTACAATGAGCAGTTCTTC,CASSQEVGGGSSYNEQFF
.,.,TRBJ2-7,13,TRBV12-3/TRBV12-4,TGTGCCAGCGGGGATGGGGTGTCTTACGAGCAGTACTTC,CASGDGVSYEQYF
.,TRBD2,TRBJ2-7,14,TRBV7-9,TGTGCCAGCAGCTTCCGGACTAGCGGCTACGAGCAGTACTTC,CASSFRTSGYEQYF
.,TRBD1,TRBJ2-1,12,TRBV30,TGTGCCGGGGACAGGTTGAACAATGAGCAGTTCTTC,CAGDRLNNEQFF
.,.,TRBJ2-7,16,TRBV4-1,TGCGCCAGCAGCCAAGAGGCTGGGACGCTGACCTACGAGCAGTACTTC,CASSQEAGTLTYEQYF
few,.,TRBJ2-7,13,TRBV7-9,TGTGCCAGCAGCGGGGCGACCCGCTACGAGCAGTACTTC,CASSGATRYEQYF
.,TRBD1,TRBJ2-3,14,TRBV29-1,TGCAGCGTTGAGCTACTTGGACAGGGTAGTACGCAGTATTTT,CSVELLGQGSTQYF
.,.,TRBJ2-1,13,TRBV20-1,TGCAGTGCACCTGCTTACTCCTACAATGAGCAGTTCTTC,CSAPAYSYNEQFF
few,TRBD1,TRBJ2-2,17,TRBV9,TGTGCCAGCAGCGTCCCTAAGGGGGCGCCGAACACCGGGGAGCTGTTTTTT,CASSVPKGAPNTGELFF
.,TRBD1,TRBJ2-7,16,TRBV5-6,TGTGCCAGCAGCTTGCTAGGGACAGAACGAACCTACGAGCAGTACTTC,CASSLLGTERTYEQYF
few,TRBD1,TRBJ2-7,14,TRBV20-1,TGCAGTGCAGACCGGGACAGCCACTCCTACGAGCAGTACTTC,CSADRDSHSYEQYF
few,.,TRBJ2-2,13,TRBV12-3/TRBV12-4,TGTGCCAGCACAATGGGGGGGCCCGGGGAGCTGTTTTTT,CASTMGGPGELFF
.,TRBD2,TRBJ2-5,12,TRBV20-1,TGCAGTGCTAGAGAACTAGCGGGGACCCAGTACTTC,CSARELAGTQYF
.,.,TRBJ2-7,13,TRBV2,TGTGCCAGCAGCCGGGACCGGTTTGACGAGCAGTACTTC,CASSRDRFDEQYF
.,.,TRBJ2-5,15,TRBV4-1,TGCGCCAGCAGCCAAGGGGCGAACGGGCAAGAGACCCAGTACTTC,CASSQGANGQETQYF
few,TRBD2,TRBJ2-3,17,TRBV7-8,TGTGCCAGCAGCTTTCCCCGCGGGACTAGCGGGGGAGATACGCAGTATTTT,CASSFPRGTSGGDTQYF
.,TRBD1,TRBJ2-7,14,TRBV9,TGTGCCAGCAGCCCCACGGGACAGACAGCGGTACAGTACTTC,CASSPTGQTAVQYF
.,.,TRBJ1-1,13,TRBV29-1,TGCAGCGCTGGGATAGGTGAAGGGACTGAAGCTTTCTTT,CSAGIGEGTEAFF
few,.,TRBJ2-2,14,TRBV9,TGTGCCAGCAGCGTAGGCCAAACCGTCGGGGAGCTGTTTTTT,CASSVGQTVGELFF
few,TRBD2,TRBJ2-7,13,TRBV10-3,TGTGCCAGCACTAGCGATACCGCCTACGAGCAGTACTTC,CASTSDTAYEQYF
.,.,TRBJ2-3,14,TRBV6-4,TGTGCCAGCATTAGGGGTATCCTCACAGATACGCAGTATTTT,CASIRGILTDTQYF
few,.,TRBJ2-5,13,TRBV2,TGTGCCAGCAGAGAAGCATACCAAGAGACCCAGTACTTC,CASREAYQETQYF
.,.,TRBJ1-5,13,TRBV12-3/TRBV12-4,TGTGCCAGCAGCTCGTGGGGGTCTCAGCCCCAGCATTTT,CASSSWGSQPQHF
.,.,TRBJ2-3,12,TRBV7-9,TGTGCCAGCAGCTTAACGATGGATACGCAGTATTTT,CASSLTMDTQYF
few,TRBD1,TRBJ1-6,14,TRBV5-4,TGTGCCAGCAGCTTGAGGGACAGGAATTCACCCCTCCACTTT,CASSLRDRNSPLHF